This T cell receptor (beta chain) is from a study of patients and donors after allogeneic stem cell transplantation. CDR1 is SGHAT, CDR2 FQNNGV, per germline. Deletions cut 4 bases from V and 5 bases from J, with 6 bases between. CDR3 length equals 12 residues. TCRdb itself ran the RT-PCR reads through MiXCR, one entry per CDR3 protein. The data show about a million distinct CDR3 sequences, more than 15% seen once. Material for sequencing was blood, either unsorted or a sorted T cell fraction (not recorded which). This chain links TRBV11-2 with TRBJ1-5; no reliable D call. The sequence was collected from a human donor who was either an allogeneic HSCT recipient or a stem cell or donor lymphocyte infusion donor (not recorded which). It is not recorded whose cells these are; they may come from a transplant donor. The CDR3 spells CASSSYYQPQHF. The CDR3 bases are TGTGCCAGCAGCTCTTATTATCAGCCCCAGCATTTT.